This TCR beta chain appears in the sequencing data of a study of cytomegalovirus exposure and HLA in healthy donors. Overall study results and limits: In the 120 or so validation repertoires, around 95% of cluster scores exceeded 0, per a later analysis.

Points on this clone: What it recognizes is unknown.

This table comes from immunoSEQ multiplex PCR, and its TCRdb copy is limited to in-frame clones, with some not included. The table shows about 200,000 clones, with roughly 83% occurring only once. Separate from the approximately 720-subject first cohort was the approximately 120-subject validation cohort, to which the donors belonged. The receptor was isolated from a woman in her late teens or twenties in good health and CMV-seronegative. Sequenced: PBMCs.

The DNA of the CDR3 is TGTGCCAGCAGTTACTCGTTTCTAGCGGGAGCCAATGAGCAGTTCTTC. This sequence encodes CASSYSFLAGANEQFF. The chain is built from TRBV6-5 and TRBJ2-1; 10 bases are shared with TRBD2. This CDR3 comprises 16 residues. CDR1 and CDR2 (germline): MNHEY, SVGAGI. Losses at the gene ends were 0 bases for V and 6 bases for J; bases not matched to a gene: 5.